One TCR beta chain is described in this entry. The assay was immunoSEQ multiplex PCR, and TCRdb's table has in-frame clones only and misses some. The sample holds about 160,000 clones, approximately 86% seen once. The sample belongs to a study of blood T cell repertoires in COVID-19. Study-level background: Donors in the United States, Italy and Spain gave samples during acute or convalescent COVID-19. In each case, the material was cDNA or gDNA derived from T cells, B-cell-depleted T cells, or PBMCs.

The germline V and J ends were trimmed by 9 bases and 0 bases, with 11 bases remaining between them. The CDR3 is made up of 13 amino acids. The germline V gene encodes CDR1 MNHEY and CDR2 SVGAGI. The TCR originated in a man between 65 and 85 years old with acute or convalescent COVID-19. This chain connects TRBV6-5 to TRBJ1-1; D is ambiguous. Sample: peripheral blood. CDR3: CASHSFMNTEAFF. In DNA, the CDR3 is TGTGCCAGTCACAGCTTCATGAACACTGAAGCTTTCTTT.